This TCR beta chain was found in a study of shared clonotypes between healthy human individuals. Background on the study: The plates for each donor numbered three CD4 naive, three CD4 memory, two CD8 naive and one CD8 memory. Study-level findings and limits: Only blood samples were collected, and tissue repertoires likely differ.

CD45RO-negative CD8 cells positively selected for CCR7 made up the naive population, which excluded terminally differentiated effector memory CD45RA+ cells. Authors' analysis steps: ImmunoSEQ supplied junction-only sequences lacking quality scores, so filtering was different. Here immunoSEQ multiplex PCR was the method, and the copy in TCRdb shows in-frame clones only, minus some. The V and J calls and clone size are taken from that table; D and trimming were inferred from the DNA. Of around 2.1 million clones detected, about 92% appear once; the ten largest clones hold 1.7%. On this clone: Its target is unknown.

CDR1 is SGHRS and CDR2 is YFSETQ in the germline V gene. CDR3 size: 15 residues. Trimming shortened V by 2 bases and J by 3 bases, and 14 bases separated the two germline ends. The chain carries TRBV5-1 and TRBJ1-1; a possible D gene is TRBD1 (5 bases). Specimen: naive CD8+ T cells from PBMCs. The TCR comes from a man aged 18 to 29 in good health. Some clones in this sample may be carry-over from other donors' samples. The CDR3 DNA reads TGCGCCAGCAGCTTAACCGGACCGGGGGACACTGAAGCTTTCTTT. This encodes CASSLTGPGDTEAFF.